A single sample gave rise to the 27 T cell receptor beta chains below, sequenced in a study of T-cell reconstitution after alpha-beta-depleted transplantation in children. A library of TCRbeta sequences, prepared with unique molecular identifiers, was generated. TCRdb reprocessed the PCR reads with MiXCR, giving one entry per CDR3 protein. The sample lists 450,000 to 500,000 distinct CDR3 sequences, about 12% occurring once. The sample was PBMCs from the stem cell graft donor, taken from the stem cell graft. The receptors originated from a human donor who donated a stem cell graft to a child with combined immunodeficiency.

This sequence joins TRBV28 and TRBJ1-2; D is uncertain. The CDR3 extends over 12 amino acids. With 6 bases removed from V and 8 bases from J, the gap between germline ends came to 13 bases. The germline CDR1 and CDR2 sequences are MDHEN and SYDVKM. This chain's CDR3 is CASSPRNYGYTF. In nucleotides, the CDR3 is TGTGCCAGCAGCCCCCGGAATTACGGCTACACCTTC.

This clonotype was detected a few times. V usage is TRBV5-6 and J usage is TRBJ2-3; possibly TRBD2 for D (5 bases). Germline V CDR1 and CDR2: SGHDT, YYEEEE. This CDR3 is built from 13 residues. V was shortened by 4 bases and J by 5 bases, with 11 bases between the two germline ends. CDR3 nucleotides: TGTGCCAGCAGCCACGTCACTAGAGATACGCAGTATTTT. As protein: CASSHVTRDTQYF.

This clonotype was seen ten or more times. The chain has TRBV28 and TRBJ2-1; unclear D gene. The CDR3 runs to 11 residues. Germline CDR1 and CDR2: MDHEN and SYDVKM. Deletions cut 9 bases from V and 4 bases from J, with 7 bases between. DNA of the CDR3: TGTGCCAGTTTGAGGTACAATGAGCAGTTCTTC. This gives the protein CASLRYNEQFF. Complete variable domain (other parts from reference TRBV28 and TRBJ2-1): DVKVTQSSRYLVKRTGEKVFLECVQDMDHENMFWYRQDPGLGLRLIYFSYDVKMKEKGDIPEGYSVSREKKERFSLILESASTNQTSMYLCASLRYNEQFFGPGTRLTVL.

This clonotype was detected a few times. The chain recombines TRBV18 with TRBJ2-1; no clear D. CDR1 is KGHSH, CDR2 LQKENI, per germline. Deletions cut 4 bases from V and 3 bases from J, with 10 bases between. The CDR3 runs 14 residues. The CDR3 DNA follows: TGTGCCAGCTCACGGGCCACTAACTACAATGAGCAGTTCTTC. It specifies CASSRATNYNEQFF.

This chain connects TRBV12-3 or TRBV12-4 to TRBJ2-7; TRBD2 might be the D (5 bases). The CDR3 spans 14 residues. Trimming took 1 base from V and 6 from J, leaving 13 bases between them. This chain's CDR3 is CASSLVAGASEQYF. The CDR3 DNA reads TGTGCCAGCAGTTTAGTGGCGGGCGCGTCCGAGCAGTACTTC.

This clonotype came up many times. This chain connects TRBV9 to TRBJ1-1, with D possibly TRBD1 on 5 matching bases. This CDR3 is 15 amino acids long. Per germline, CDR1 SGDLS and CDR2 YYNGEE. Trimming shortened V by 3 bases and J by 1 base, and 13 bases separated the two germline ends. CDR3 nucleotides: TGTGCCAGCAGCGGGTACAGGACCACGAACACTGAAGCTTTCTTT. Translation: CASSGYRTTNTEAFF.

This chain joins TRBV7-8 and TRBJ2-1; D remains unclear. This CDR3 has 11 residues. Germline loops: CDR1 SGHVS, CDR2 FQNEAQ. V lost 4 bases, J lost 9 bases, and 7 bases lay in between. CDR3 sequence: CASSSSSEQFF. DNA of the CDR3: TGTGCCAGCAGCTCCTCGAGTGAGCAGTTCTTC.

This clonotype was counted only a few times. The chain carries TRBV7-2 and TRBJ1-1; D possibly corresponds to TRBD1 (5 bases). This CDR3 contains 15 residues. CDR1 and CDR2 (germline): SGHTA, FQGNSA. V was cut by 5 bases and J by 1 base, with 14 bases left in between. CDR3 DNA sequence: TGTGCCAGCAGCCCGTACGGGGGGAGGAACACTGAAGCTTTCTTT. It encodes CASSPYGGRNTEAFF.

This clonotype was seen more than once but under ten times. V usage is TRBV7-2 and J usage is TRBJ2-5; D unresolved. Deletions cut 1 base from V and 0 bases from J, with 9 bases between. The CDR3 spans 15 residues. In germline, CDR1 is SGHTA, CDR2 FQGNSA. CDR3 sequence reads: CASSLVAGHQETQYF. In DNA form, the CDR3 reads TGTGCCAGCAGCTTAGTCGCCGGCCACCAAGAGACCCAGTACTTC.

This clonotype appeared many times. The V gene is TRBV7-9, the J gene TRBJ2-1, with D perhaps TRBD2 (6 bases). CDR3 length: 15 residues. V lost 6 bases and J 6 bases, leaving 18 bases between the germline ends. In germline, CDR1 is SEHNR, CDR2 FQNEAQ (reference sequence). DNA for the CDR3: TGTGCCAGCAGGGGCCGGGACTTAGTGGGCAATGAGCAGTTCTTC. This translates into CASRGRDLVGNEQFF.

The chain recombines TRBV24-1 with TRBJ2-3, with a possible D match to TRBD2 (5 bases). V lost 4 bases, J lost 6 bases, and 13 bases lay in between. CDR3 size: 14 residues. Germline V CDR1 and CDR2: KGHDR, SFDVKD. The CDR3 here is CATSEEDPWDTQYF. The CDR3 DNA reads TGTGCCACCAGTGAGGAGGACCCGTGGGATACGCAGTATTTT.

The chain has TRBV6-2 or TRBV6-3 and TRBJ2-7; a weak D match, TRBD2 (6 bases). The germline V and J ends were trimmed by 4 bases and 4 bases, with 14 bases remaining between them. The germline gives CDR1 MNHEY, CDR2 SVGEGT. CDR3 length: 14 amino acids. The CDR3 DNA follows: TGTGCCAGCAGTTTCGTGGAGGGGAGGTACGAGCAGTACTTC. Translated: CASSFVEGRYEQYF.

This clonotype was seen more than once but under ten times. The gene calls are TRBV6-5 and TRBJ2-1; D is possibly TRBD2 (5 bases). CDR1 is MNHEY and CDR2 is SVGAGI in the germline V gene. V shed 8 bases and J shed 3 bases, with 17 bases lying between them. CDR3 length: 15 residues. The CDR3 spells CASSYSREDYNEQFF. CDR3 in DNA: TGTGCCAGCTCATATAGCCGGGAAGACTACAATGAGCAGTTCTTC.

This clonotype appeared many times. V gene TRBV12-3 or TRBV12-4 combines with J gene TRBJ1-2; unclear D gene. The CDR3 runs to 12 residues. The V gene lost 0 bases and the J gene lost 7 bases, with 6 bases spanning the gap. The DNA of the CDR3 is TGTGCCAGCAGTTTAGCGCGGGGTGGCTACACCTTC. Translating it yields CASSLARGGYTF.

This clonotype has a count of ten or more. Written as DNA, the CDR3 is TGTGCCAGCAGCTTAGATGGGGGCGCCTACGAGCAGTACTTC. Its translation is CASSLDGGAYEQYF. The V and J genes are TRBV7-9 and TRBJ2-7; perhaps TRBD1 as D (6 bases). CDR3 length: 14 amino acids. V gave up 1 base and J gave up 2 bases, with 9 bases separating them. CDR1 and CDR2 (germline): SEHNR, FQNEAQ (reference sequence). The variable domain in full, completed from reference TRBV7-9 and TRBJ2-7, reads DTGVSQNPRHKITKRGQNVTFRCDPISEHNRLYWYRQTLGQGPEFLTYFQNEAQLEKSRLLSDRFSAERPKGSFSTLEIQRTEQGDSAMYLCASSLDGGAYEQYFGPGTRLTVT.

V and J are TRBV20-1 and TRBJ2-7; 7 bases agree with TRBD1. The CDR3 extends over 13 amino acids. Germline lookup yields CDR1 DFQATT and CDR2 SNEGSKA (reference sequence). Trimming removed 2 bases from V and 0 bases from J; junction bases left unmatched: 1. The CDR3 here is CSARRTGSYEQYF. For the CDR3, the DNA is TGCAGTGCTAGAAGGACAGGCTCCTACGAGCAGTACTTC.

This clonotype was recorded a few times. This sequence joins TRBV7-2 and TRBJ2-3; D is unresolved. V lost 3 bases and J lost 5, with 9 bases in between. In germline, CDR1 is SGHTA, CDR2 FQGNSA. CDR3 length: 13 residues. CDR3 residues: CASSFSALDTQYF. CDR3 sequence (DNA): TGTGCCAGCAGCTTTTCGGCCCTAGATACGCAGTATTTT.

This chain links TRBV6-1 with TRBJ1-2, with TRBD1 matching over 7 bases. CDR3 length equals 14 residues. The junction had 10 bases not matched to a gene; V was cut back by 5 bases and J by 7 bases. Germline V lookup: CDR1 MNHNS, CDR2 SASEGT. The CDR3 nucleotides read TGTGCCAGCAGTCTCCCAGACAGGGTCGGTGGCTACACCTTC. Translation gives CASSLPDRVGGYTF.

This clonotype has a count of ten or more. This chain connects TRBV12-3 or TRBV12-4 to TRBJ2-1; the D call may be TRBD1 or TRBD2 (5 bases each). Trimming removed 4 bases at V and 9 bases at J, with 10 bases between. This CDR3 region has 12 residues. The CDR3 region has the DNA TGTGCCAGCAGTTACGGTGGGGGTGAGCAGTTCTTC. It translates to CASSYGGGEQFF.

This clonotype was seen repeatedly, ten times or more. This sequence joins TRBV5-1 and TRBJ2-1, with TRBD2 matching 11 bases. The CDR3 is 18 amino acids. CDR1 is SGHRS and CDR2 is YFSETQ in the germline V gene. The V segment lost 1 base and the J segment 4 bases; nucleotides outside the gene matches: 10. CDR3 sequence (DNA): TGCGCCAGCAGCTTGATGGCCCTAGCGGGGGGCTTATACAATGAGCAGTTCTTC. Translated, it gives CASSLMALAGGLYNEQFF. The full variable domain, completed using reference TRBV5-1 and TRBJ2-1, is KAGVTQTPRYLIKTRGQQVTLSCSPISGHRSVSWYQQTPGQGLQFLFEYFSETQRNKGNFPGRFSGRQFSNSRSEMNVSTLELGDSALYLCASSLMALAGGLYNEQFFGPGTRLTVL.

This clonotype showed up just a few times. The CDR3 sequence: CASSQEGTGVYGYTF. CDR3 sequence (DNA): TGTGCCAGCTCCCAGGAAGGGACAGGGGTCTATGGCTACACCTTC. The chain recombines TRBV2 with TRBJ1-2, with 10 bases lining up with TRBD1. V dropped 8 bases and J dropped 4; count of bases not matched to a gene: 10. The CDR3 contains 15 residues. Per germline, CDR1 SNHLY and CDR2 FYNNEI. Variable domain in full (rest from reference TRBV2 and TRBJ1-2): EPEVTQTPSHQVTQMGQEVILRCVPISNHLYFYWYRQILGQKVEFLVSFYNNEISEKSEIFDDQFSVERPDGSNFTLKIRSTKLEDSAMYFCASSQEGTGVYGYTFGSGTRLTVV.

There are many counts of this clonotype. The chain couples TRBV29-1 to TRBJ1-4; TRBD1 might be the D (5 bases). Looked up from germline, CDR1 is SQVTM and CDR2 is ANQGSEA. This CDR3 contains 15 residues. V gave up 2 bases and J gave up 5 bases, with 15 bases separating them. DNA of the CDR3: TGCAGCGTTGAACCCCTCGGGACCCCAAATGAAAAACTGTTTTTT. The encoded protein is CSVEPLGTPNEKLFF.

The chain couples TRBV6-2 or TRBV6-3 to TRBJ2-7, with 8 bases that match TRBD2. The V gene end was trimmed by 2 bases and the J gene end by 3 bases; junction bases not matched to a gene: 3. Germline CDR1 reads MNHEY; CDR2 reads SVGEGT. The CDR3 runs to 14 residues. The CDR3 spells CASSYRLAGYEQYF. The CDR3 DNA reads TGTGCCAGCAGTTACAGGCTAGCGGGCTACGAGCAGTACTTC.

This chain connects TRBV7-9 to TRBJ2-1; D gene unclear. The V gene's germline CDR1 is SEHNR and CDR2 FQNEAQ (reference sequence). The CDR3 contains 16 residues. Trimming took 1 base from V and 7 from J, leaving 17 bases between them. CDR3 nucleotides: TGTGCCAGCAGCTTAGTAAGGGCCCCTGACTTGAATGAGCAGTTCTTC. It is translated as CASSLVRAPDLNEQFF. Combining the CDR3 with reference TRBV7-9 and TRBJ2-1 gives the whole variable domain DTGVSQNPRHKITKRGQNVTFRCDPISEHNRLYWYRQTLGQGPEFLTYFQNEAQLEKSRLLSDRFSAERPKGSFSTLEIQRTEQGDSAMYLCASSLVRAPDLNEQFFGPGTRLTVL.

Many counts were recorded for this clonotype. The V gene is TRBV5-1, the J gene TRBJ2-7, with TRBD1 identical over 8 bases. Germline CDR1 and CDR2: SGHRS and YFSETQ. The CDR3 has 15 residues. The junction had 12 bases not matched to a gene; V was cut back by 4 bases and J by 6 bases. CDR3 residues: CASSLYRTGQSEQYF. CDR3 DNA: TGCGCCAGCAGCCTCTACCGGACAGGGCAAAGCGAGCAGTACTTC. Combining the CDR3 with reference TRBV5-1 and TRBJ2-7 gives the whole variable domain KAGVTQTPRYLIKTRGQQVTLSCSPISGHRSVSWYQQTPGQGLQFLFEYFSETQRNKGNFPGRFSGRQFSNSRSEMNVSTLELGDSALYLCASSLYRTGQSEQYFGPGTRLTVT.

The table lists this clonotype with a few counts. This chain uses TRBV5-1 with TRBJ2-7; 10 bases fit TRBD2. The CDR3 is 17 amino acids. V shed 2 bases, J shed 4 bases, and the junction held 12 bases outside the gene matches. From germline, CDR1 is SGHRS and CDR2 YFSETQ. This CDR3 is CASSFLPSGGSGYEQYF. The CDR3 bases are TGCGCCAGCAGCTTTCTTCCTAGCGGGGGATCCGGGTACGAGCAGTACTTC.

This clonotype was seen only a few times. The V call is TRBV12-3 or TRBV12-4, the J call TRBJ2-6, with unresolved D. This CDR3 contains 16 residues. Trimming cost V 6 bases and J 2 bases, with 14 bases left between them. As DNA, the CDR3 is TGTGCCAGCAGGACCGTCTTGAGCCCTGGGGCCAACGTCCTGACTTTC. Residues: CASRTVLSPGANVLTF.